These 22 T cell receptor beta chains originate from one sample sequenced in a study of CD8+ T cells in alopecia areata. Treatment of the sample: oral pan-JAK inhibitor, 5-10 mg twice daily. TCR sequencing used cDNA made by reverse transcription of extracted RNA. The assay was immunoSEQ multiplex PCR, and TCRdb's table has in-frame clones only and misses some. This sample has 60,000 to 90,000 clones, with roughly 70% found just once. The sequencing here drew on CD8+ T cells sorted from blood, taken at week 24, from a patient treated with tofacitinib. The source is a human donor with alopecia areata.

This clone was observed once. The chain has TRBV4-3 and TRBJ2-7; 9 bases fit TRBD2. The CDR3 has 14 residues. In germline, CDR1 is LGHNA, CDR2 YSLEER. Losses at the gene ends were 3 bases for V and 3 bases for J; bases not matched to a gene: 3. The CDR3 nucleotides read TGCGCCAGCAGCCATGGACTAGCGCGCTACGAGCAGTACTTC. Translation: CASSHGLARYEQYF.

The table lists this clone with a few counts. The chain carries TRBV7-9 and TRBJ2-3, with D possibly TRBD1 on 6 matching bases. Germline V gives CDR1 SEHNR, CDR2 FQNEAQ (reference sequence). CDR3 length: 15 amino acids. V lost 5 bases and J 2 bases, leaving 14 bases between the germline ends. This CDR3 reads CASSRRDTFTDTQYF. Written as DNA, the CDR3 is TGTGCCAGCAGCCGCCGGGACACCTTCACAGATACGCAGTATTTT.

The chain uses TRBV28 and TRBJ1-4, with 7 bases lining up with TRBD1. The CDR3 covers 13 residues. Trimming took 6 bases from V and 7 from J; bases not matched to a gene: 5. Germline-derived CDR1 and CDR2 are MDHEN and SYDVKM. DNA of the CDR3: TGTGCCAGCAGCGGGGACAGTTTTGAAAAACTGTTTTTT. It encodes CASSGDSFEKLFF.

A single count supports this clone. The chain has TRBV9 and TRBJ2-2, with a weak D call TRBD1 (6 bases). Germline assignment: CDR1 SGDLS and CDR2 YYNGEE. V was trimmed by 3 bases and J by 8 bases, leaving 8 bases between them. CDR3 size: 12 residues. Here the CDR3 reads CASSAGTGELFF. In DNA form, the CDR3 reads TGTGCCAGCAGCGCTGGGACAGGGGAGCTGTTTTTT.

V usage is TRBV19 and J usage is TRBJ2-7; TRBD1 aligns across 8 bases. Germline loops: CDR1 LNHDA, CDR2 SQIVND (reference sequence). V shed 6 bases and J 5 bases; nucleotides not matched to a gene: 9. This CDR3 is 14 amino acids long. The CDR3 nucleotides read TGTGCCAGTAGCCAGGACAGGGCGTGGGACGAGCAGTACTTC. It encodes CASSQDRAWDEQYF.

CDR3 DNA: TGTGCCAGCAGTTTTGAGGGGAGCGAGCAGTACTTC. Protein product: CASSFEGSEQYF. The gene calls are TRBV27 and TRBJ2-7, with D perhaps assigned TRBD1 or TRBD2 (5 bases each). The germline V gene encodes CDR1 MNHEY and CDR2 SMNVEV (reference sequence). The CDR3 length is 12 residues. The V end was cut by 3 bases, the J end by 6 bases, with 9 bases between.

The DNA for the CDR3 is TGTGCCAGCAACATAGCGGGAGGGCTTGAGCAGTTCTTC. Its protein product is CASNIAGGLEQFF. The V gene is TRBV28, the J gene TRBJ2-1; 11 positions agree with TRBD2. After removal of 7 bases from V and 9 bases from J, the junction contained 5 bases not matched to a gene. Germline V gene lookup returns CDR1 MDHEN and CDR2 SYDVKM. The CDR3 is 13 amino acids.

V gene TRBV25-1 combines with J gene TRBJ2-7; D unresolved. With 4 bases removed from V and 6 bases from J, the gap between germline ends came to 13 bases. The germline gives CDR1 MGHDK, CDR2 SYGVNS. This CDR3 region has 13 residues. This CDR3 is CASSGPTLGEQYF. The DNA of the CDR3 is TGTGCCAGCAGTGGACCGACCCTAGGCGAGCAGTACTTC.

The V call is TRBV27, the J call TRBJ1-1; tentatively, D is TRBD1 (5 bases). CDR1 and CDR2 from the germline V gene are MNHEY and SMNVEV (reference sequence). This CDR3 contains 14 residues. V lost 7 bases and J lost 0, with 12 bases in between. CDR3 nucleotide sequence: TGTGCCAGCAAATCCGGGACGGTGAACACTGAAGCTTTCTTT. As protein: CASKSGTVNTEAFF.

V gene TRBV25-1 combines with J gene TRBJ2-7, with 10 positions matching TRBD1. From germline, CDR1 is MGHDK and CDR2 SYGVNS. The CDR3 covers 16 residues. Trimming cost V 10 bases and J 1 base; bases outside gene matches: 13. The CDR3 region has the DNA TGTGCCATCCCGCCGGGACAGGGGTCGGCTTCCTACGAGCAGTACTTC. Amino acid sequence: CAIPPGQGSASYEQYF.

V is TRBV28 and J is TRBJ2-2; 7 nucleotides line up with TRBD1. The trim removed 2 bases at V and 6 bases at J, leaving 3 bases unmatched. The CDR3 length is 14 residues. Germline V CDR1 and CDR2: MDHEN, SYDVKM. The CDR3 reads CASSLRGQAGELFF. CDR3 DNA sequence: TGTGCCAGCAGTTTAAGGGGGCAGGCCGGGGAGCTGTTTTTT.

This clone turned up a few times. The rearrangement links TRBV21-1 to TRBJ2-7; no DNA check was done on the table's D call, TRBD2. TRBV21-1 is flagged as a pseudogene. The CDR3 spans 16 residues. The CDR3 loop is CASSKATGVVDYEQYF. CDR3 bases: TGTGCCAGCAGCAAAGCAACCGGGGTTGTGGATTACGAGCAGTACTTC.

With respect to this clone: A read error may account for a junction end that differs from germline. This chain connects TRBV5-5 to TRBJ2-1; D uncertain. Germline values: CDR1 SGHKS, CDR2 YYEKEE (reference sequence). This CDR3 is built from 11 residues. In DNA form, the CDR3 reads TGTGCCAGCAGCTATTCCCCAGAGCAATTCTTC. Residues: CASSYSPEQFF.

The CDR3 DNA reads as TGTGCCATCGGTAGCGTGGGCACAGATACGCAGTATTTT. Translation: CAIGSVGTDTQYF. V is TRBV10-3 and J is TRBJ2-3; the D gene is possibly TRBD2 (5 bases). This CDR3 has 13 amino acids. V dropped 8 bases and J dropped 1 base, with 10 bases sitting between them. CDR1 is ENHRY, CDR2 SYGVKD, per germline.

This clone was seen more than once but under ten times. The chain uses TRBV28 and TRBJ2-7; 11 bases are shared with TRBD2. J was trimmed by 2 bases and V by 3 bases; bases with no gene match: 9. The CDR3 runs to 17 residues. Germline CDR1 MDHEN, CDR2 SYDVKM. The CDR3 protein is CASSFPLLAGGPYEQYF. In nucleotides, the CDR3 is TGTGCCAGCAGTTTCCCCCTCCTAGCGGGAGGTCCCTACGAGCAGTACTTC.

The rearrangement uses TRBV5-6 and TRBJ1-6, with TRBD1 as a possible D gene (6 bases). The V end lost 6 bases, the J end lost 10 bases, and 14 bases lay between the germline ends. Looked up from germline, CDR1 is SGHDT and CDR2 is YYEEEE. There are 13 residues in the CDR3. Here the CDR3 reads CASTRAGESPLHF. In DNA form, the CDR3 reads TGTGCCAGCACCAGGGCAGGGGAATCACCCCTCCACTTT.

The chain carries TRBV29-1 and TRBJ2-1, with TRBD1 identical over 8 bases. The V segment lost 4 bases and the J segment 11 bases; nucleotides outside the gene matches: 7. The CDR3 runs to 12 residues. From germline, CDR1 is SQVTM and CDR2 ANQGSEA. The CDR3 reads CSVGPGQDKQFF. The DNA for the CDR3 is TGCAGCGTTGGCCCGGGACAGGACAAGCAGTTCTTC.

The chain employs TRBV29-1 and TRBJ1-4; 7 bases align to TRBD1. The CDR3 is made up of 12 amino acids. V lost 7 bases, J lost 7 bases, and 6 bases stayed unmatched. Germline CDR1 is SQVTM and CDR2 is ANQGSEA. The CDR3 bases are TGCAGCGCCTGGGACAGCTTTGAAAAACTGTTTTTT. Residues: CSAWDSFEKLFF.

This chain connects TRBV29-1 to TRBJ2-3; D possibly corresponds to TRBD2 (7 bases). The germline V gene encodes CDR1 SQVTM and CDR2 ANQGSEA. CDR3 length: 16 amino acids. Between the trimmed V and J ends, which lost 3 bases and 2 bases, there was a span of 18 bases. CDR3 amino acids: CSVDTATRGPTDTQYF. As DNA, the CDR3 is TGCAGCGTTGATACGGCGACGCGGGGGCCCACAGATACGCAGTATTTT.

The V call is TRBV7-2, the J call TRBJ2-1; TRBD2 might be the D (5 bases). Germline lookup yields CDR1 SGHTA and CDR2 FQGNSA. V was cut by 5 bases and J by 8 bases, with 13 bases left in between. CDR3 length: 13 amino acids. CDR3 DNA sequence: TGTGCCAGCAGCCTCCCCGGGGATGATGAGCAGTTCTTC. It specifies CASSLPGDDEQFF.

This rearrangement joins TRBV7-2 to TRBJ2-5; TRBD2 matches at 11 bases. Trimming removed 5 bases from V and 4 bases from J; junction bases left unmatched: 12. CDR1 is SGHTA, CDR2 FQGNSA, per germline. The CDR3 contains 17 residues. The CDR3 spells CASSPTAGTSGSETQYF. The CDR3 DNA reads TGTGCCAGCAGCCCGACTGCCGGGACTAGCGGATCAGAGACCCAGTACTTC.

V gene TRBV4-1 combines with J gene TRBJ2-1, with a tentative D call TRBD2 (7 bases). Germline values: CDR1 MGHRA, CDR2 YSYEKL. This CDR3 is 15 amino acids long. Trimming removed 4 bases at V and 9 bases at J, with 19 bases between. CDR3 nucleotide sequence: TGCGCCAGCAGCCCAGAAGGGGGGAGGGCCTTTGAGCAGTTCTTC. Protein sequence: CASSPEGGRAFEQFF.